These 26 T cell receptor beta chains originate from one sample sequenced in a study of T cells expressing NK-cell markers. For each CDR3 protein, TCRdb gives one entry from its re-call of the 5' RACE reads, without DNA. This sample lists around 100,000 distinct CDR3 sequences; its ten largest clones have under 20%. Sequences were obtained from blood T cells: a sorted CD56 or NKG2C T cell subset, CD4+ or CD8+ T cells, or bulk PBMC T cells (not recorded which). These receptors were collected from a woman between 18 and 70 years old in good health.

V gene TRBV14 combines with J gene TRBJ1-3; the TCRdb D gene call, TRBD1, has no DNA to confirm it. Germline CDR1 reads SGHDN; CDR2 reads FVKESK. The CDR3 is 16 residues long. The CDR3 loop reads CASSHVPGGPGNTIYF.

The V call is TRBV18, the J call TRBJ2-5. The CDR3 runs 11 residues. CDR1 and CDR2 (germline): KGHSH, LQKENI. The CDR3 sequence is CASRQQETQYF.

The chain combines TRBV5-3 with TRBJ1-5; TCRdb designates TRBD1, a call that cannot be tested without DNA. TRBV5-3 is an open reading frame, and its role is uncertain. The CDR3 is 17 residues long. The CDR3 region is CARSADTGRPLNQPQHF.

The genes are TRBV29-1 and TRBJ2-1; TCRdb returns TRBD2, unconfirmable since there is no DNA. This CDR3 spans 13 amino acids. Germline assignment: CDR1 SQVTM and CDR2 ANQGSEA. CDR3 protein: CSAGLAGSNEQFF.

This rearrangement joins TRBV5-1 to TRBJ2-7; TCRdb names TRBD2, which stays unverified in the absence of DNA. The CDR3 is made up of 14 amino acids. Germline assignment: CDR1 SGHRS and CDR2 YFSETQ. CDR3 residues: CASSFSGPSYEQYF.

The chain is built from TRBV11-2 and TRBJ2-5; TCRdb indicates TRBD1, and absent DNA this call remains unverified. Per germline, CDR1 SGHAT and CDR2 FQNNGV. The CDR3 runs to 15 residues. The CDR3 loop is CASSLPALPQETQYF.

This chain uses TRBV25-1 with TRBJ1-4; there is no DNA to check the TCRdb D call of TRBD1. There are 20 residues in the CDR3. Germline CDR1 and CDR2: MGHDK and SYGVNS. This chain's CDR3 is CASSEFPPWGPTSTNEKLFF.

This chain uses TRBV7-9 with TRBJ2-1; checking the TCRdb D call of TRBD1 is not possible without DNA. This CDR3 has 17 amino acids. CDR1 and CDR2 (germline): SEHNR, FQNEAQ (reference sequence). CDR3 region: CASSLVPSGRIPNEQFF.

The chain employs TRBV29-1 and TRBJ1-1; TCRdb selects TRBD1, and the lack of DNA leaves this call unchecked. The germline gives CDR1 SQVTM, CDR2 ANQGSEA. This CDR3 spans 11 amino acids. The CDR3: CSVLKGFVAFF.

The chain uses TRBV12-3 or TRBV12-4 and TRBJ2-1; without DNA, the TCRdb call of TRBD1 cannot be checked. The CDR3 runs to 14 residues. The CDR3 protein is CASRWGAYNLKQFF.

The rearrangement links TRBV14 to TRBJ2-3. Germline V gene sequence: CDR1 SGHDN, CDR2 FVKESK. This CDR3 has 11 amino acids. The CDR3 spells CASSQVQQQYF. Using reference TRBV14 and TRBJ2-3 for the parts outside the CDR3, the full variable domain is EAGVTQFPSHSVIEKGQTVTLRCDPISGHDNLYWYRRVMGKEIKFLLHFVKESKQDESGMPNNRFLAERTGGTYSTLKVQPAELEDSGVYFCASSQVQQQYFGPGTRLTVL.

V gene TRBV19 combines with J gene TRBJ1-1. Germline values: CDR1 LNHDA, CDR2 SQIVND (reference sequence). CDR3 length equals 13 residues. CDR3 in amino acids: CASSMADSTEAFF.

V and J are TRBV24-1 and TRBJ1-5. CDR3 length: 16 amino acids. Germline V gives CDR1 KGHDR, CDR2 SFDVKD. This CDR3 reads CATSDTSGGSNQPQHF.

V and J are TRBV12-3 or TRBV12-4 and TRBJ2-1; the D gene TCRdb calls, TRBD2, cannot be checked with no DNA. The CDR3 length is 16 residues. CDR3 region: CASSSTLAGGRDEQFF.

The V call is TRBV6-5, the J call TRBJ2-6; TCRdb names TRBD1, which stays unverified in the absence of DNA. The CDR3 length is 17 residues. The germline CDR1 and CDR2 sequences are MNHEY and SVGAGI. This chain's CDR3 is CASSYSRGAEGANVLTF.

The CDR3 sequence: CSAKETGSSNQPQHF. The V and J genes are TRBV20-1 and TRBJ1-5; no DNA is available, so the TRBD1 call from TCRdb remains unchecked. The CDR3 is 15 amino acids. The germline CDR1 and CDR2 sequences are DFQATT and SNEGSKA (reference sequence).

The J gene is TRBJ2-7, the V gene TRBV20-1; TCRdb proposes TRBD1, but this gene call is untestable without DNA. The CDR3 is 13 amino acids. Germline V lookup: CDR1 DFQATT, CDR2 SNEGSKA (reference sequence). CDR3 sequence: CSARSGGGYEQYF.

This CDR3 is CASSFEISGGAEVYEQFF. The rearrangement joins TRBV11-1 to TRBJ2-1; there is no DNA to check the TCRdb D call of TRBD2. The V gene's germline CDR1 is SGHAT and CDR2 FQDESV (reference sequence). This CDR3 has 18 amino acids.

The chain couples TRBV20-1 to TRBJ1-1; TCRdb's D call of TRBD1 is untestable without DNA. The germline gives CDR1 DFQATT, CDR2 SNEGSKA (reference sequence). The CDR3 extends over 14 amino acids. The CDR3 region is CSARVAGTYTEAFF.

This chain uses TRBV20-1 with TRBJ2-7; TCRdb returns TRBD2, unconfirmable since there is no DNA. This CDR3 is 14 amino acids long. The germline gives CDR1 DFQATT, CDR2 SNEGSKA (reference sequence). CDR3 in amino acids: CSAREGDYSYEQYF.

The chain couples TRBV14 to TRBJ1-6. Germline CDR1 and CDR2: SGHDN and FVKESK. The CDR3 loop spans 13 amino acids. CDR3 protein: CASSQLPNSPLHF.

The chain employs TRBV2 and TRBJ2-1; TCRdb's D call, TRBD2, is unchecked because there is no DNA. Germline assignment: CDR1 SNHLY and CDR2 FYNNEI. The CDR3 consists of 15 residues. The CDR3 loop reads CASGPAGTHGNEQFF.

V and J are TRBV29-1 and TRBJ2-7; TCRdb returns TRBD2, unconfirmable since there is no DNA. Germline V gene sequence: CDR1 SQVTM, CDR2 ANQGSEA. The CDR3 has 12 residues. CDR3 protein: CSLVEGSGEQYF.

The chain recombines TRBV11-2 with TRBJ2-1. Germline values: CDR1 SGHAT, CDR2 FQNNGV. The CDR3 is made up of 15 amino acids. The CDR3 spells CASSLAASSYNEQFF.

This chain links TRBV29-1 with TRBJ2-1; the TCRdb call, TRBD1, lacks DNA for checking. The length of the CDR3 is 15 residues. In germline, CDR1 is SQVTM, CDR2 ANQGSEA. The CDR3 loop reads CSVGSPSSSYNEQFF.

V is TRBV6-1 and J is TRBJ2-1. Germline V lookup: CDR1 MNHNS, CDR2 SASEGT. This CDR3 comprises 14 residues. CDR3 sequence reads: CASGFWGSYNEQFF.